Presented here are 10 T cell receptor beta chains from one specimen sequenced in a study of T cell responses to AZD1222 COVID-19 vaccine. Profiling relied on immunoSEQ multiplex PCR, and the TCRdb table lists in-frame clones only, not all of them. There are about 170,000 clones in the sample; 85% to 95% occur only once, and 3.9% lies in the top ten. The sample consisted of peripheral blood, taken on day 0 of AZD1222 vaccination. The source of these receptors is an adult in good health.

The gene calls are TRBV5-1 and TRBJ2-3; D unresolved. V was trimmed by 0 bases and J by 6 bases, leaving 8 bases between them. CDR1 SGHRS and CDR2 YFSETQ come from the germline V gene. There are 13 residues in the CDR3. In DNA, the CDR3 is TGCGCCAGCAGCTTGGTAATGGGGGATACGCAGTATTTT. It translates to CASSLVMGDTQYF.

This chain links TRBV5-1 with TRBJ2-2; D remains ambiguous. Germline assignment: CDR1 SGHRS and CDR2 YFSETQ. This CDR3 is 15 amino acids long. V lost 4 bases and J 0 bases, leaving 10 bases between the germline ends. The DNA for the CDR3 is TGCGCCAGCAGCATCTGGGGTTCGAACACCGGGGAGCTGTTTTTT. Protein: CASSIWGSNTGELFF.

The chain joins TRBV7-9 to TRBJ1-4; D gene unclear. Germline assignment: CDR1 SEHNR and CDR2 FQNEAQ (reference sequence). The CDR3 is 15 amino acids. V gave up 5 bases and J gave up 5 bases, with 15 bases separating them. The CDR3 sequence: CASSRGSSPNEKLFF. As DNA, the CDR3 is TGTGCCAGCAGCAGAGGGAGCAGCCCAAATGAAAAACTGTTTTTT.

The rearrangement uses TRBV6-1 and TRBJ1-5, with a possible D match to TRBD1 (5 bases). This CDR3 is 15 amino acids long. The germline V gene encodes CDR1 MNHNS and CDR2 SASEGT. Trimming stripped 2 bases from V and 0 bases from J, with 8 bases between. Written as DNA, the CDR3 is TGTGCCAGCAGTGAATGGGGGGGTAGCAATCAGCCCCAGCATTTT. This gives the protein CASSEWGGSNQPQHF.

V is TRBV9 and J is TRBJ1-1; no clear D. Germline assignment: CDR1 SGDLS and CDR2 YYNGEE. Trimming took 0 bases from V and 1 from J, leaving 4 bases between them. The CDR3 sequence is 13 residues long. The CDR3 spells CASSVEPNTEAFF. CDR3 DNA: TGTGCCAGCAGCGTAGAGCCGAACACTGAAGCTTTCTTT.

The CDR3 is CASSRQGPNTEAFF. Written as DNA, the CDR3 is TGTGCCAGCAGTCGACAGGGCCCGAACACTGAAGCTTTCTTT. This chain links TRBV6-5 with TRBJ1-1; 7 bases align to TRBD1. CDR1 and CDR2 (germline): MNHEY, SVGAGI. This CDR3 contains 14 residues. The J segment lost 1 base and the V segment lost 5 bases, leaving 4 bases of the junction unmatched.

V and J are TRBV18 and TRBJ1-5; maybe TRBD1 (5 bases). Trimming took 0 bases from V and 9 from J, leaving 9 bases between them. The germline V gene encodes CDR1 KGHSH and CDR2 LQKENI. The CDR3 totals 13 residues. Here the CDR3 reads CASSPPNQGPQHF. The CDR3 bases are TGTGCCAGCTCACCACCAAATCAGGGGCCCCAGCATTTT.

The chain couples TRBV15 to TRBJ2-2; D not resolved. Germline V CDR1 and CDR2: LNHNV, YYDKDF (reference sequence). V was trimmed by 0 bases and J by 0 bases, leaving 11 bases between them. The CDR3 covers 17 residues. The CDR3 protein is CATSRDIKAANTGELFF. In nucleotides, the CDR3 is TGTGCCACCAGCAGAGATATTAAAGCAGCGAACACCGGGGAGCTGTTTTTT.

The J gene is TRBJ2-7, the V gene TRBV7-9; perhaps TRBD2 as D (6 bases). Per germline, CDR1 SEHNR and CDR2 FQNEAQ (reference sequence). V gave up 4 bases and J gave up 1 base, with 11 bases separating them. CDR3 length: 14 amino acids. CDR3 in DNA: TGTGCCAGCAGCTCGAGGGAGGCATCCTACGAGCAGTACTTC. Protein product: CASSSREASYEQYF.

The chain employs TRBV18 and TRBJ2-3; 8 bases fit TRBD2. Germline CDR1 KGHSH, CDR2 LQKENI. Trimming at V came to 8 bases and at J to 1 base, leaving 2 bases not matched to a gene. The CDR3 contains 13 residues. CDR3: CASLLAGTDTQYF. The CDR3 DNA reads TGTGCCAGCCTACTAGCGGGCACAGATACGCAGTATTTT.